What follows is one T cell receptor (beta chain) and its context. Its matching antigen is unknown. Both 60 Vbeta primers and 13 Jbeta primers went into the PCR. Sequencing used immunoSEQ multiplex PCR; TCRdb keeps in-frame clones, though not all of them. The data contain about 90,000 clones, roughly 73% of them singletons. The data derive from a study of cytomegalovirus exposure and HLA in healthy donors. Study findings and constraints: In a later analysis, at a false discovery rate of 0.05, 16,951 TCR beta sequences matched HLA alleles. Later analysis demonstrated an association between a missense DCLRE1C variant and TCR beta V- and J-gene trimming.

Unmatched junction bases numbered 10, after V lost 4 bases and J lost 7 bases. This CDR3 region has 16 residues. Germline V gene sequence: CDR1 LGHNA, CDR2 YNFKEQ. The chain joins TRBV4-2 to TRBJ2-7, with 13 nucleotides matching TRBD2. The receptor was derived from a boy aged 5-17 years in good health and CMV-seronegative. The sequenced sample consisted of PBMCs. The DNA for the CDR3 is TGTGCCAGCAGCCTTGGACTAGCGGGAGTAACGTGGGAGCAGTACTTC. It translates to CASSLGLAGVTWEQYF.